This passage covers 10 T cell receptor beta chains from one sample sequenced in a study of blood T cell repertoires in COVID-19. Libraries were prepared by immunoSEQ multiplex PCR; TCRdb keeps only in-frame clonotypes and omits some of them. The data show 150,000 to 200,000 clones, approximately 80% seen once. The sample consisted of peripheral blood. The receptors stem from a man aged 50 to 59 who had recovered from COVID-19.

This chain connects TRBV18 to TRBJ2-1, with D maybe TRBD2 (6 bases). Per the germline V gene, CDR1 is KGHSH and CDR2 is LQKENI. Deletions cut 1 base from V and 6 bases from J, with 16 bases between. This CDR3 is built from 16 residues. The DNA of the CDR3 is TGTGCCAGCTCACCACTTCTCGGAGGGTTGGTCAATGAGCAGTTCTTC. Protein: CASSPLLGGLVNEQFF.

The J gene is TRBJ1-4, the V gene TRBV18; TRBD1 agrees at 8 bases. Germline values: CDR1 KGHSH, CDR2 LQKENI. With 5 bases clipped from V and 4 bases from J, the junction kept 3 bases outside the gene matches. CDR3 size: 14 residues. In DNA form, the CDR3 reads TGTGCCAGCTCAGCGGACAGGGTTAATGAAAAACTGTTTTTT. Its translation: CASSADRVNEKLFF.

This clone has only a few counts. The chain is built from TRBV27 and TRBJ2-7, with D hard to call. Germline V CDR1 and CDR2: MNHEY, SMNVEV (reference sequence). The CDR3 totals 14 residues. Trimming removed 3 bases from V and 0 bases from J, with 9 bases in between. DNA of the CDR3: TGTGCCAGCAGTTTGTCAGTGAACTCCTACGAGCAGTACTTC. Translated, it gives CASSLSVNSYEQYF.

This clone has a handful of counts. The V call is TRBV10-1, the J call TRBJ2-3; TRBD2 is a possible D gene (5 bases). Germline-derived CDR1 and CDR2 are WNHNN and SYGVQD (reference sequence). Trimming pared 8 bases from V and 2 bases from J, leaving 20 bases between. The CDR3 has 16 amino acids. In nucleotides, the CDR3 is TGCGCCAGCTCCGACGGGAAAAGTGGAATCACAGATACGCAGTATTTT. As protein: CASSDGKSGITDTQYF.

This sequence joins TRBV2 and TRBJ1-6; D not certain. The CDR3 consists of 13 residues. Germline V gene data show CDR1 as SNHLY and CDR2 as FYNNEI. V dropped 4 bases and J dropped 8 bases, with 9 bases sitting between them. The CDR3 here is CASSGAHHSPLHF. In DNA, the CDR3 is TGTGCCAGCAGTGGGGCACACCATTCACCCCTCCACTTT.

The rearrangement links TRBV3-1 (or the pseudogene TRBV3-2) to TRBJ2-5, with a weak D call TRBD2 (5 bases). The CDR3 consists of 16 residues. With 1 base removed from V and 1 base from J, the gap between germline ends came to 13 bases. CDR1 is LGHDT, CDR2 YNNKEL, per germline (reference sequence). The CDR3 coding sequence is TGTGCCAGCAGCCAAGCAGGAGGAGGCCTCCAAGAGACCCAGTACTTC. Protein: CASSQAGGGLQETQYF.

The chain uses TRBV10-2 and TRBJ1-1, with D unclear. The length of the CDR3 is 13 residues. V dropped 5 bases and J dropped 4 bases, with 11 bases sitting between them. Germline CDR1 and CDR2: WSHSY and SAAADI. The CDR3 DNA is TGCGCCAGCAGTCTTTGGGCTGGCACTGAAGCTTTCTTT. This encodes CASSLWAGTEAFF.

In this sample, this clone turned up a few times. The chain uses TRBV5-6 and TRBJ1-4; D unresolved. The CDR3 covers 15 residues. The germline CDR1 and CDR2 sequences are SGHDT and YYEEEE. V lost 0 bases and J 4 bases, leaving 10 bases between the germline ends. The CDR3 sequence: CASSLAALDNEKLFF. The CDR3 region has the DNA TGTGCCAGCAGCTTGGCAGCCCTAGATAATGAAAAACTGTTTTTT.

This clone was observed once. The chain recombines TRBV6-1 with TRBJ1-5; a weak D match, TRBD1 (6 bases). Germline CDR1 reads MNHNS; CDR2 reads SASEGT. This CDR3 is 16 amino acids long. The V and J ends lost 4 bases and 4 bases respectively, with 17 bases between them. The CDR3 loop is CASSVVAGARNQPQHF. The CDR3, as DNA: TGTGCCAGCAGTGTCGTGGCAGGGGCTCGGAATCAGCCCCAGCATTTT.

With regard to this clone: Within the sample, other DNA sequences also encode this same CDR3. The genes are TRBV6-2 or TRBV6-3 and TRBJ1-1; D not resolved. The V end was cut by 0 bases, the J end by 5 bases, with 7 bases between. The CDR3 contains 13 residues. The germline V gene encodes CDR1 MNHEY and CDR2 SVGEGT. CDR3 region: CASSYSRDTEAFF. The CDR3, as DNA: TGTGCCAGCAGTTACTCGCGGGATACTGAAGCTTTCTTT.